One and the same sample provided the 25 T cell receptor beta chains below, sequenced in a study of blood T cell repertoires in COVID-19 (dated by TCRdb to about 2020). Libraries came from the immunoSEQ multiplex PCR assay. TCRdb re-hosts the immuneACCESS table, in-frame sequences only. Its copies lack some clones; in the studies checked, an unresolved V gene accounts for under half of them, and the cause for the rest is not known. This sample is represented by about 290,000 clones; around four fifths of them were singletons. Around 4% of the sample is in the top ten clones. Sequencing was done on a sample of peripheral blood. Receptors were obtained from a woman between 45 and 60 years old with active or convalescent COVID-19.

The CDR3 is CASSGTSGDQETQYF. The CDR3 DNA follows: TGTGCCAGCAGTGGGACTAGCGGGGACCAAGAGACCCAGTACTTC. This chain links TRBV7-2 with TRBJ2-5; TRBD2 agrees at 13 bases. The CDR3 extends over 15 amino acids. Germline V gene data show CDR1 as SGHTA and CDR2 as FQGNSA. Trimming at V came to 6 bases and at J to 0 bases, leaving 1 base not matched to a gene.

The chain combines TRBV18 with TRBJ1-2, with 7 positions matching TRBD1. Germline CDR1 and CDR2: KGHSH and LQKENI. This CDR3 is built from 14 residues. V lost 3 bases to trimming and J lost 4 bases; unmatched junction nucleotides: 5. The CDR3 spells CASSPIWTGYGYTF. The DNA of the CDR3 is TGTGCCAGCTCACCGATTTGGACAGGCTATGGCTACACCTTC.

The CDR3 spells CASSLTGTYGYTF. As DNA, the CDR3 is TGTGCCAGCAGCCTGACAGGGACCTATGGCTACACCTTC. The chain combines TRBV9 with TRBJ1-2, with 7 positions matching TRBD1. The length of the CDR3 is 13 residues. The V segment lost 4 bases and the J segment 4 bases; nucleotides outside the gene matches: 4. The germline V gene has CDR1 SGDLS and CDR2 YYNGEE.

The chain uses TRBV28 and TRBJ1-1; D is undetermined. Germline loops: CDR1 MDHEN, CDR2 SYDVKM. The CDR3 totals 10 residues. Trimming pared 2 bases from V and 10 bases from J, leaving 5 bases between. The CDR3 DNA reads as TGTGCCAGCAGTTTAAATAGAGCTTTCTTT. It encodes CASSLNRAFF.

The V call is TRBV28, the J call TRBJ1-5, with D possibly being TRBD1 (6 bases). Trimming removed 7 bases at V and 6 bases at J, with 19 bases between. There are 15 residues in the CDR3. Per germline, CDR1 MDHEN and CDR2 SYDVKM. For the CDR3, the DNA is TGTGCCAGCACCAGGAGGGGGGGCGTCGGTCAGCCCCAGCATTTT. This translates into CASTRRGGVGQPQHF.

V usage is TRBV15 and J usage is TRBJ1-2; D is possibly TRBD1 (5 bases). V was shortened by 3 bases and J by 4 bases, with 12 bases between the two germline ends. Germline-derived CDR1 and CDR2 are LNHNV and YYDKDF (reference sequence). This CDR3 spans 14 amino acids. The CDR3 DNA is TGTGCCACCAGCAGGGGTGGCGGGGGCTATGGCTACACCTTC. Amino acids: CATSRGGGGYGYTF.

In this sample, this clone turned up once. V is TRBV19 and J is TRBJ2-1, with TRBD2 matching over 7 bases. V lost 1 base and J lost 9; bases outside the gene matches: 9. CDR3 length equals 15 residues. In germline, CDR1 is LNHDA, CDR2 SQIVND (reference sequence). CDR3 residues: CASSIGGSRLGEQFF. As DNA, the CDR3 is TGTGCCAGTAGTATAGGCGGGAGCCGCCTCGGTGAGCAGTTCTTC.

Concerning this clone: At one end, the junction sequence differs from germline, possibly due to a read error. CDR3 residues: CGAGGIGTGELFF. The CDR3 coding sequence is TGCGGGGCGGGCGGGATTGGGACCGGGGAGCTGTTTTTT. V usage is TRBV7-8 and J usage is TRBJ2-2; D may be TRBD2 (6 bases). The CDR3 consists of 13 residues. CDR1 is SGHVS and CDR2 is FQNEAQ in the germline V gene.

The chain recombines TRBV4-1 with TRBJ1-1; 8 bases match TRBD1. CDR3 length: 18 residues. Unmatched junction bases numbered 12, after V lost 3 bases and J lost 0 bases. Germline CDR1 MGHRA, CDR2 YSYEKL. CDR3: CASSHRQGTASMNTEAFF. In DNA, the CDR3 is TGCGCCAGCAGCCACCGACAGGGGACCGCTTCCATGAACACTGAAGCTTTCTTT.

The chain recombines TRBV29-1 with TRBJ2-7; 7 nucleotides line up with TRBD1. The J segment lost 5 bases and the V segment lost 5 bases, leaving 9 bases of the junction unmatched. Germline values: CDR1 SQVTM, CDR2 ANQGSEA. The CDR3 is 13 residues long. CDR3: CSVKGQRTHEQYF. CDR3 DNA sequence: TGCAGCGTTAAGGGACAGCGGACCCACGAGCAGTACTTC.

This clone was counted between two and nine times. This chain connects TRBV28 to TRBJ1-5, with TRBD1 matching over 8 bases. V trimming: 2 bases; J trimming: 1 base; junction bases outside the gene matches: 4. This CDR3 region has 16 residues. Germline CDR1 MDHEN, CDR2 SYDVKM. CDR3 amino acids: CASSLRGQASNQPQHF. Written as DNA, the CDR3 is TGTGCCAGCAGTTTAAGGGGACAGGCCAGCAATCAGCCCCAGCATTTT.

The chain links TRBV5-1 to TRBJ1-1; D might be TRBD1 (5 bases). V shed 3 bases and J shed 5 bases, with 17 bases lying between them. Germline V CDR1 and CDR2: SGHRS, YFSETQ. The length of the CDR3 is 15 residues. The CDR3 here is CASSSQWGGWTEAFF. Here the CDR3 DNA reads TGCGCCAGCAGCTCACAGTGGGGGGGTTGGACTGAAGCTTTCTTT.

The chain recombines TRBV19 with TRBJ2-6; the match to TRBD1 covers 7 bases. The CDR3 runs to 16 residues. The V gene's germline CDR1 is LNHDA and CDR2 SQIVND (reference sequence). The junction had 8 bases not matched to a gene; V was cut back by 9 bases and J by 0 bases. The CDR3 region has the DNA TGTGCCAGCGTAAGGACAGGCACCTCTGGGGCCAACGTCCTGACTTTC. Its protein product is CASVRTGTSGANVLTF.

This rearrangement joins TRBV12-3 or TRBV12-4 to TRBJ1-2; 7 bases agree with TRBD1. With V trimmed by 6 bases and J by 6 bases, 7 bases remained unmatched. The CDR3 contains 13 residues. The CDR3 bases are TGTGCCAGCAGACGACAGGGTGGCGATGGCTACACCTTC. It translates to CASRRQGGDGYTF.

This sequence joins TRBV20-1 and TRBJ2-3; tentative D call: TRBD1 (6 bases). This CDR3 contains 11 residues. The ends were cut back, 2 bases at V and 6 bases at J, with 6 bases in the middle. Germline V gene sequence: CDR1 DFQATT, CDR2 SNEGSKA (reference sequence). The CDR3 is CSARRGDTQYF. CDR3 DNA: TGCAGTGCTAGAAGGGGGGATACGCAGTATTTT.

The J gene is TRBJ2-3, the V gene TRBV19; the D gene is possibly TRBD2 (5 bases). The CDR3 is 16 residues long. CDR1 LNHDA and CDR2 SQIVND come from the germline V gene (reference sequence). Trimming cost V 0 bases and J 0 bases, with 10 bases left between them. CDR3 coding DNA: TGTGCCAGTAGTATAGATCGAGGGTTTAGCACAGATACGCAGTATTTT. Translation: CASSIDRGFSTDTQYF.

This chain links TRBV23-1 with TRBJ2-3; 8 bases are shared with TRBD1. TRBV23-1 is annotated as an ORF whose role is uncertain. The V gene end was trimmed by 3 bases and the J gene end by 4 bases; junction bases not matched to a gene: 3. The CDR3 covers 14 residues. CDR3 sequence: CASSQTDRADTQYF. CDR3 coding DNA: TGCGCCAGCAGTCAGACGGACAGGGCAGATACGCAGTATTTT.

The V gene is TRBV29-1, the J gene TRBJ2-1; 12 positions match TRBD2. Per the germline V gene, CDR1 is SQVTM and CDR2 is ANQGSEA. The CDR3 length is 16 residues. J was trimmed by 4 bases and V by 6 bases; bases with no gene match: 10. The CDR3 nucleotides are TGCAGCGTAGCAGCTAGCGGGAGGGCGAAATACAATGAGCAGTTCTTC. It encodes CSVAASGRAKYNEQFF.

This chain connects TRBV7-9 to TRBJ2-4; 10 positions match TRBD2. There are 16 residues in the CDR3. With 5 bases clipped from V and 0 bases from J, the junction kept 4 bases outside the gene matches. Germline V gene lookup returns CDR1 SEHNR and CDR2 FQNEAQ (reference sequence). CDR3 sequence (DNA): TGTGCCAGCAGCCCCAGGACTAGCGGAGCCAAAAACATTCAGTACTTC. This gives the protein CASSPRTSGAKNIQYF. Full variable domain (remainder filled in from reference TRBV7-9 and TRBJ2-4): DTGVSQNPRHKITKRGQNVTFRCDPISEHNRLYWYRQTLGQGPEFLTYFQNEAQLEKSRLLSDRFSAERPKGSFSTLEIQRTEQGDSAMYLCASSPRTSGAKNIQYFGAGTRLSVL.

J is TRBJ1-3 and V is TRBV6-5, with D tentatively TRBD1 (6 bases). The CDR3 spans 15 residues. The germline V gene encodes CDR1 MNHEY and CDR2 SVGAGI. V shed 5 bases and J shed 2 bases, with 13 bases lying between them. The chain's CDR3 is CASSNTGSPGNTIYF. CDR3 coding DNA: TGTGCCAGCAGTAATACAGGGTCCCCTGGAAACACCATATATTTT.

The V call is TRBV7-2, the J call TRBJ1-4, with a possible D match to TRBD1 (6 bases). V lost 5 bases to trimming and J lost 4 bases, with 17 bases between them. The CDR3 totals 16 residues. Germline V gives CDR1 SGHTA, CDR2 FQGNSA. CDR3 residues: CASSLTGIGGNEKLFF. CDR3 in DNA: TGTGCCAGCAGCCTCACAGGGATTGGTGGTAATGAAAAACTGTTTTTT.

This CDR3 reads CASSQGRLAGGIYNEQFF. In DNA form, the CDR3 reads TGCGCCAGCAGCCAAGGGCGACTAGCGGGAGGGATTTACAATGAGCAGTTCTTC. The chain has TRBV4-1 and TRBJ2-1; TRBD2 aligns across 14 bases. The CDR3 is made up of 18 amino acids. Germline CDR1 MGHRA, CDR2 YSYEKL. The junction had 6 bases not matched to a gene; V was cut back by 1 base and J by 4 bases.

This rearrangement joins TRBV28 to TRBJ1-4; D is possibly TRBD1 (6 bases). Germline values: CDR1 MDHEN, CDR2 SYDVKM. Trimming took off 1 base at V and 3 bases at J, with 9 bases between the two ends. The CDR3 extends over 15 amino acids. CDR3 bases: TGTGCCAGCAGTTTATCAGGGGCGCCTAATGAAAAACTGTTTTTT. The encoded protein is CASSLSGAPNEKLFF.

The V and J genes are TRBV30 and TRBJ1-2; 10 nucleotides match TRBD1. CDR1 is GTSNPN, CDR2 SVGIG, per germline (reference sequence). V was pared by 4 bases and J by 6 bases, with 8 bases of the junction left unmatched. The CDR3 spans 14 residues. The CDR3 DNA sequence: TGTGCCTGGATGGCCAGACAGGGGGCGCATGGCTACACCTTC. Translation: CAWMARQGAHGYTF.

The chain recombines TRBV30 with TRBJ1-2, with TRBD1 identical over 7 bases. V was clipped by 0 bases and J by 0 bases; unmatched bases: 1. CDR1 is GTSNPN and CDR2 is SVGIG in the germline V gene (reference sequence). The CDR3 has 14 amino acids. CDR3 coding DNA: TGTGCCTGGAGTGTCCAGGGGGCTAACTATGGCTACACCTTC. This codes for CAWSVQGANYGYTF.